Below, 22 T cell receptor beta chains from the same sample are listed, as sequenced in a study of regulatory T cells in long-lasting Graves disease. Construction of TCR beta libraries relied on iRepertoire HTBI primers and on Arm-PCR targeting CDR3 regions. MiXCR, run by TCRdb on the multiplex PCR reads, gives a single entry per CDR3 protein. The profile covers 510,000 or so distinct CDR3 sequences, with 12% appearing a single time and approximately 9% taken by the ten largest. Time point given: newly diagnosed GD, antithyroid drugs for less than 3 months. Scientists built the TCR library using RNA that was extracted from PBMCs. These data also featured in a second study, about T cells in Graves' hyperthyroidism and ophthalmopathy.

The sample here was peripheral blood mononuclear cells (PBMCs), taken at new diagnosis, from a patient treated with antithyroid drugs. These receptors were collected from a woman between 25 and 40 years old with Graves disease.

J is TRBJ2-5 and V is TRBV24-1; D is unresolved. Germline V CDR1 and CDR2: KGHDR, SFDVKD. CDR3 size: 14 residues. The V end was cut by 3 bases, the J end by 7 bases, with 14 bases between. CDR3 amino acids: CATSDLRLLWTQYF. Here the CDR3 DNA reads TGTGCCACCAGTGATCTCCGCCTTTTGTGGACCCAGTACTTC.

This clonotype was seen at least ten times. The chain couples TRBV2 to TRBJ1-2; TRBD1 is a possible D gene (5 bases). V was trimmed by 6 bases and J by 2 bases, leaving 10 bases between them. Germline CDR1 SNHLY, CDR2 FYNNEI. The CDR3 spans 13 residues. The CDR3 bases are TGTGCCAGCAGCGAGACAGAAAACTATGGCTACACCTTC. It is translated as CASSETENYGYTF.

This clonotype was recorded many times. The V and J genes are TRBV18 and TRBJ2-5; 7 nucleotides match TRBD2. The germline CDR1 and CDR2 sequences are KGHSH and LQKENI. With 2 bases clipped from V and 10 bases from J, the junction kept 1 base outside the gene matches. This CDR3 is 11 amino acids long. DNA for the CDR3: TGTGCCAGCTCACCAGGGGAGGGCCAGTACTTC. It encodes CASSPGEGQYF.

This clonotype was counted many times. The V call is TRBV28, the J call TRBJ2-5, with 11 bases fitting TRBD1. The junction had 8 bases not matched to a gene; V was cut back by 3 bases and J by 2 bases. This CDR3 is built from 17 residues. In germline, CDR1 is MDHEN, CDR2 SYDVKM. Written as DNA, the CDR3 is TGTGCCAGCAGTTTGGACCTCCGGGACAGGGGGCAAGAGACCCAGTACTTC. Its translation is CASSLDLRDRGQETQYF.

CDR3 protein: CASSIPLAGGHTGELFF. CDR3 bases: TGTGCCAGTAGTATCCCACTAGCGGGAGGGCACACCGGGGAGCTGTTTTTT. The V and J genes are TRBV19 and TRBJ2-2; 13 bases align to TRBD2. Germline-derived CDR1 and CDR2 are LNHDA and SQIVND (reference sequence). The V gene end was trimmed by 3 bases and the J gene end by 3 bases; junction bases not matched to a gene: 4. The CDR3 length is 17 residues.

There are a few counts of this clonotype. The chain joins TRBV18 to TRBJ2-7; the match to TRBD1 covers 8 bases. Germline CDR1 and CDR2: KGHSH and LQKENI. J was trimmed by 5 bases and V by 2 bases; bases with no gene match: 8. The CDR3 loop spans 15 amino acids. CDR3 region: CASSPDPGQVNEQYF. CDR3 coding DNA: TGTGCCAGCTCACCAGATCCGGGACAGGTAAACGAGCAGTACTTC.

This clonotype turned up a few times. This chain uses TRBV4-3 with TRBJ1-2; D is unresolved. Germline V gene lookup returns CDR1 LGHNA and CDR2 YSLEER. With 0 bases removed from V and 6 bases from J, the gap between germline ends came to 20 bases. This CDR3 is 17 amino acids long. CDR3 DNA sequence: TGCGCCAGCAGCCAAGAATCCGGGCCCAGTAGGAGGCATGGCTACACCTTC. It is translated as CASSQESGPSRRHGYTF.

This clonotype was observed a handful of times. The chain is built from TRBV28 and TRBJ1-1, with unresolved D. Germline V gene lookup returns CDR1 MDHEN and CDR2 SYDVKM. CDR3 length: 14 amino acids. The V gene lost 5 bases and the J gene lost 3 bases, with 13 bases spanning the gap. CDR3 amino acids: CASSVTTGYTEAFF. DNA of the CDR3: TGTGCCAGCAGTGTTACCACGGGTTACACTGAAGCTTTCTTT. Filled out from reference TRBV28 and TRBJ1-1, the complete variable domain reads DVKVTQSSRYLVKRTGEKVFLECVQDMDHENMFWYRQDPGLGLRLIYFSYDVKMKEKGDIPEGYSVSREKKERFSLILESASTNQTSMYLCASSVTTGYTEAFFGQGTRLTVV.

The chain carries TRBV28 and TRBJ1-4; D gene unclear. V lost 5 bases, J lost 0 bases, and 13 bases lay in between. Germline assignment: CDR1 MDHEN and CDR2 SYDVKM. The CDR3 is 16 residues long. The chain's CDR3 is CASSRISGATNEKLFF. The CDR3 nucleotides read TGTGCCAGCAGTCGCATTTCCGGTGCAACTAATGAAAAACTGTTTTTT.

This clonotype was observed at least ten times. The genes are TRBV11-2 and TRBJ2-3; unclear D gene. Germline V gene lookup returns CDR1 SGHAT and CDR2 FQNNGV. The CDR3 consists of 14 residues. V was cut by 5 bases and J by 0 bases, with 9 bases left in between. The CDR3 sequence is CASSLRVSTDTQYF. CDR3 DNA: TGTGCCAGCAGCCTCCGGGTTAGCACAGATACGCAGTATTTT.

This clonotype has at least ten counts. This chain connects TRBV9 to TRBJ2-7, with a tentative D call TRBD2 (6 bases). Germline V gene lookup returns CDR1 SGDLS and CDR2 YYNGEE. V was trimmed by 4 bases and J by 3 bases, leaving 11 bases between them. CDR3 size: 13 residues. CDR3 DNA sequence: TGTGCCAGCAGCCCCGGGGGTCTCTACGAGCAGTACTTC. This encodes CASSPGGLYEQYF. Looking up the rest from reference TRBV9 and TRBJ2-7 gives the full variable domain: DSGVTQTPKHLITATGQRVTLRCSPRSGDLSVYWYQQSLDQGLQFLIQYYNGEERAKGNILERFSAQQFPDLHSELNLSSLELGDSALYFCASSPGGLYEQYFGPGTRLTVT.

In this sample, this clonotype turned up many times. One end of the junction varies from germline; a read error may be responsible. V usage is TRBV6-2 or TRBV6-3 and J usage is TRBJ1-4; no clear D. Germline CDR1 and CDR2: MNHEY and SVGEGT. The CDR3 sequence is 17 residues long. Here the CDR3 DNA reads TGTACCAGCAGTTACTCGGACTTTTGGAGTCATAATGAAAAACTGTTTTTT. Protein product: CTSSYSDFWSHNEKLFF.

This clonotype was seen at least ten times. The gene calls are TRBV6-2 or TRBV6-3 and TRBJ1-5; unclear D gene. The CDR3 length is 12 residues. Trimming removed 2 bases from V and 6 bases from J, with 5 bases in between. In germline, CDR1 is MNHEY, CDR2 SVGEGT. The DNA of the CDR3 is TGTGCCAGCAGTTACGGGTTTCAGCCCCAGCATTTT. Amino acids: CASSYGFQPQHF.

The table lists this clonotype with many counts. V is TRBV2 and J is TRBJ2-5; a possible D gene is TRBD1 (6 bases). V was cut by 6 bases and J by 5 bases, with 10 bases left in between. The CDR3 is 12 residues long. Per the germline V gene, CDR1 is SNHLY and CDR2 is FYNNEI. CDR3 in amino acids: CASSRGEETQYF. The CDR3, as DNA: TGTGCCAGCAGCAGGGGTGAGGAGACCCAGTACTTC.

In this sample, this clonotype turned up many times. The chain recombines TRBV7-2 with TRBJ2-3, with 9 bases identical to TRBD1. Trimming removed 1 base from V and 3 bases from J; junction bases left unmatched: 5. CDR1 and CDR2 from the germline V gene are SGHTA and FQGNSA. The CDR3 length is 16 residues. Here the CDR3 DNA reads TGTGCCAGCAGCTTAGAAGGGACAGGGAGGACAGATACGCAGTATTTT. Amino acids: CASSLEGTGRTDTQYF.

The table lists this clonotype with many counts. V usage is TRBV27 and J usage is TRBJ1-5; D unresolved. This CDR3 region has 14 residues. Trimming cost V 2 bases and J 3 bases, with 8 bases left between them. CDR1 is MNHEY and CDR2 is SMNVEV in the germline V gene (reference sequence). The DNA of the CDR3 is TGTGCCAGCAGTTTACTGGGATACAATCAGCCCCAGCATTTT. Translation gives CASSLLGYNQPQHF.

This chain uses TRBV25-1 with TRBJ1-2, with no clear D. The CDR3 has 16 amino acids. Germline V CDR1 and CDR2: MGHDK, SYGVNS. The germline V and J ends were trimmed by 3 bases and 8 bases, with 22 bases remaining between them. CDR3 residues: CASSEDHDRFDGGYTF. The CDR3 DNA sequence: TGTGCCAGCAGTGAGGATCATGACCGTTTCGACGGCGGCTACACCTTC.

In this sample, this clonotype turned up many times. The chain combines TRBV20-1 with TRBJ2-5; D unresolved. The V and J ends lost 3 bases and 5 bases respectively, with 22 bases between them. CDR1 and CDR2 (germline): DFQATT, SNEGSKA (reference sequence). This CDR3 has 16 amino acids. This chain's CDR3 is CSARASRAASSETQYF. The DNA of the CDR3 is TGCAGTGCTAGGGCCTCAAGGGCCGCCAGCTCTGAGACCCAGTACTTC.

In this sample, this clonotype turned up many times. The chain has TRBV6-1 and TRBJ2-7; 13 positions agree with TRBD2. The CDR3 runs 16 residues. Trimming took 7 bases from V and 7 from J; bases not matched to a gene: 13. From germline, CDR1 is MNHNS and CDR2 SASEGT. The CDR3 DNA is TGTGCCAGCACGGAGACTAGCGGGAGGCCCTCTGAAGAGCAGTACTTC. Translating it yields CASTETSGRPSEEQYF.

This clonotype was seen a handful of times. The chain uses TRBV6-5 and TRBJ2-1; 10 bases map to TRBD2. V dropped 4 bases and J dropped 9; count of bases not matched to a gene: 12. The CDR3 loop spans 16 amino acids. Germline-derived CDR1 and CDR2 are MNHEY and SVGAGI. CDR3 bases: TGTGCCAGCAGTTTAGCGGGAGGAGTACAATGGGGTGAGCAGTTCTTC. Residues: CASSLAGGVQWGEQFF.

A word on this clonotype: One junction end disagrees with the germline gene, perhaps due to a read error. The chain couples TRBV27 to TRBJ1-4; TRBD1 matches at 9 bases. The CDR3 extends over 16 amino acids. The germline V gene has CDR1 MNHEY and CDR2 SMNVEV (reference sequence). The CDR3 loop is CAGSSLSGTGREKLFF. CDR3 coding DNA: TGTGCCGGCAGTTCACTCTCCGGGACAGGGAGGGAAAAACTGTTTTTT.

This clonotype was found many times. The chain uses TRBV30 and TRBJ1-1; D might be TRBD1 (5 bases). The CDR3 has 11 residues. Per the germline V gene, CDR1 is GTSNPN and CDR2 is SVGIG (reference sequence). Trimming pared 4 bases from V and 7 bases from J, leaving 10 bases between. CDR3 sequence: CAWKGSREAFF. DNA for the CDR3: TGTGCCTGGAAGGGGAGCCGTGAAGCTTTCTTT. The whole variable domain, filled in from reference TRBV30 and TRBJ1-1, reads SQTIHQWPATLVQPVGSPLSLECTVEGTSNPNLYWYRQAAGRGLQLLFYSVGIGQISSEVPQNLSASRPQDRQFILSSKKLLLSDSGFYLCAWKGSREAFFGQGTRLTVV.